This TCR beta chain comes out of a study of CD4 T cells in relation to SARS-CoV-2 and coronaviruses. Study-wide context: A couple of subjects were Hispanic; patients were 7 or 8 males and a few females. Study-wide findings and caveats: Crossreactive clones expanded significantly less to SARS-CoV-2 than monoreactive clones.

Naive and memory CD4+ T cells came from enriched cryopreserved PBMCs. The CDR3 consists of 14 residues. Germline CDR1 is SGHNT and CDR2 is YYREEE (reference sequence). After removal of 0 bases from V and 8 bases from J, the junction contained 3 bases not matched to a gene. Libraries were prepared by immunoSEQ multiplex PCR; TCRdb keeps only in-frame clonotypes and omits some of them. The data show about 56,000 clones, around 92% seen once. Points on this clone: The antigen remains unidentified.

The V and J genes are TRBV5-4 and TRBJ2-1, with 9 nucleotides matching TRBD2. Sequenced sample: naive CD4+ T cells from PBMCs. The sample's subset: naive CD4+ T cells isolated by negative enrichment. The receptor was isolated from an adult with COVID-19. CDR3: CASSLASGNYEQFF. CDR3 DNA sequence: TGTGCCAGCAGCTTGGCTAGCGGGAACTATGAGCAGTTCTTC.